This paragraph covers one T cell receptor (beta chain) sequence. The sample is drawn from a study of blood T cell repertoires in COVID-19. Overall study: Acute-phase and convalescent COVID-19 samples originated in the United States, Italy and Spain. From T cells, B-cell-depleted T cells, or PBMCs came the material, which was cDNA or gDNA.

As originally analysed: For nucleated cells, counts were estimated from reference gene primer amplification. Repertoires were generated with immunoSEQ multiplex PCR, while TCRdb's copy carries only in-frame clones and drops some. For V, J and clone size, that table is used; D and trimming come from the DNA. This sample has under 100,000 clones, with 89% found just once. The CDR3 runs 14 residues. The germline V gene has CDR1 LGHDT and CDR2 YNNKEL (reference sequence). V was shortened by 1 base and J by 2 bases, with 8 bases between the two germline ends. V and J are TRBV3-1 (or the pseudogene TRBV3-2) and TRBJ1-1; D gene unclear. The sequence was collected from a woman between 65 and 79 years old with acute or convalescent COVID-19. The sample consisted of peripheral blood. CDR3 coding DNA: TGTGCCAGCAGCCAAGCAGCAGGAAACACTGAAGCTTTCTTT. As protein: CASSQAAGNTEAFF.